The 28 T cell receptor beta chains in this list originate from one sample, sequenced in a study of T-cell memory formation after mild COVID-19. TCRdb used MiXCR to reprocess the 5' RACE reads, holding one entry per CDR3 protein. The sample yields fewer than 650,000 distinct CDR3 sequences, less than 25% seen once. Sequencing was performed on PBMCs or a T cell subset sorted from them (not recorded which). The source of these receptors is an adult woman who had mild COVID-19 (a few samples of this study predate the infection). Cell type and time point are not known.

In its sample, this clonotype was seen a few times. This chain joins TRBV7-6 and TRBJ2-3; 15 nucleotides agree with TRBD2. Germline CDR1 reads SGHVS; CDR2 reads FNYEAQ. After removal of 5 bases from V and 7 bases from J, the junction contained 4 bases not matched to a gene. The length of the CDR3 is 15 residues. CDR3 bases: TGTGCCAGCAGCCTAGGGACTAGCGGGAGGAATACGCAGTATTTT. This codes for CASSLGTSGRNTQYF.

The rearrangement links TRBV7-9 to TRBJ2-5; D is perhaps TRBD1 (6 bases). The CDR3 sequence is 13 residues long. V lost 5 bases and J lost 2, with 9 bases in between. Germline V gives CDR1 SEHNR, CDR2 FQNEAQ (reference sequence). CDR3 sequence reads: CASSIDRQETQYF. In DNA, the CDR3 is TGTGCCAGCAGCATAGACAGGCAAGAGACCCAGTACTTC.

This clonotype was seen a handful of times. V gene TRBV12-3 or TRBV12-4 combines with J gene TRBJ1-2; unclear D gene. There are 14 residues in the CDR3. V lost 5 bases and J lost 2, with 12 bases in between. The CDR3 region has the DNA TGTGCCAGCAGTGTAGGACGGATGAACTATGGCTACACCTTC. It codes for CASSVGRMNYGYTF.

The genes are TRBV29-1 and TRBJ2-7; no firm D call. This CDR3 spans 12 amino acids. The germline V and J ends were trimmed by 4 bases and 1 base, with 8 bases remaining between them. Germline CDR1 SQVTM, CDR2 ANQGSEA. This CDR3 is CSVGVQSYEQYF. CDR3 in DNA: TGCAGCGTTGGAGTTCAATCCTACGAGCAGTACTTC.

The CDR3 nucleotides read TGTGCCAGCAGCCGGGACTTTGATAATTCACCCCTCCACTTT. Protein product: CASSRDFDNSPLHF. The chain has TRBV7-3 and TRBJ1-6, with a possible D match to TRBD1 (5 bases). Looked up from germline, CDR1 is SGHTA and CDR2 is FQGTGA. The ends were cut back, 5 bases at V and 5 bases at J, with 10 bases in the middle. The CDR3 consists of 14 residues. Full variable domain (rest looked up from reference TRBV7-3 and TRBJ1-6): GAGVSQTPSNKVTEKGKYVELRCDPISGHTALYWYRQSLGQGPEFLIYFQGTGAADDSGLPNDRFFAVRPEGSVSTLKIQRTERGDSAVYLCASSRDFDNSPLHFGNGTRLTVT.

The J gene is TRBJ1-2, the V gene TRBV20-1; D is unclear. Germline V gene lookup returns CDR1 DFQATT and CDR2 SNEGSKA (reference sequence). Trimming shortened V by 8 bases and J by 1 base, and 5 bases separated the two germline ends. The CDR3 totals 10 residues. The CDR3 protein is CSPFNYGYTF. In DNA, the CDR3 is TGCAGTCCCTTTAACTATGGCTACACCTTC.

DNA for the CDR3: TGCGCCAGCAGCTCGGGACTAGCGGGTCAGGATTACGAGCAGTACTTC. Protein sequence: CASSSGLAGQDYEQYF. This chain connects TRBV5-1 to TRBJ2-7, with 12 bases aligning to TRBD2. The CDR3 is made up of 16 amino acids. From germline, CDR1 is SGHRS and CDR2 YFSETQ. The trim removed 3 bases at V and 4 bases at J, leaving 8 bases unmatched.

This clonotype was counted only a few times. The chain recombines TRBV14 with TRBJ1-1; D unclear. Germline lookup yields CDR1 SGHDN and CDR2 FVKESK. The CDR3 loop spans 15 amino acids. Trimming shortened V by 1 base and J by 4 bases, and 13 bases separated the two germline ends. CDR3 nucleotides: TGTGCCAGCAGCCAAGGTGGTAGTTGGGGCACTGAAGCTTTCTTT. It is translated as CASSQGGSWGTEAFF.

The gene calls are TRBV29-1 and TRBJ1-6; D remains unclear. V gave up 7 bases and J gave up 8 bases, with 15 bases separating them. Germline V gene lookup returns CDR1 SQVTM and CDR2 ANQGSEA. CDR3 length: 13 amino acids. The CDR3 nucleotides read TGCAGCGCTAGGGATTTCGCATATTCACCCCTCCACTTT. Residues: CSARDFAYSPLHF.

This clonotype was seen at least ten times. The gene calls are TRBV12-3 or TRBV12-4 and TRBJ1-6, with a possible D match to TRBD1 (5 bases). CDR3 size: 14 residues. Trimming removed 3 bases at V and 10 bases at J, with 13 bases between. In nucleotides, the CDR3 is TGTGCCAGCAGTTTCGGGGGGTCAGGCTCACCCCTCCACTTT. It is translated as CASSFGGSGSPLHF.

The CDR3 coding sequence is TGCGCCAGCAGCCAAAATCCGGTCTCGGAGCAGTACTTC. Translated, it gives CASSQNPVSEQYF. The gene calls are TRBV4-1 and TRBJ2-7; no clear D gene. The germline V gene has CDR1 MGHRA and CDR2 YSYEKL. CDR3 length: 13 amino acids. Deletions cut 2 bases from V and 7 bases from J, with 12 bases between.

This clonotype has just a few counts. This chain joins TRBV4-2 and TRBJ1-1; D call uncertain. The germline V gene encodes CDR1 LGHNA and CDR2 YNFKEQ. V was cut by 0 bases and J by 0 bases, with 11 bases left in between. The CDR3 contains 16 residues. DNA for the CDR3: TGTGCCAGCAGCCAAGAGTGGAGGGCTCTGAACACTGAAGCTTTCTTT. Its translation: CASSQEWRALNTEAFF.

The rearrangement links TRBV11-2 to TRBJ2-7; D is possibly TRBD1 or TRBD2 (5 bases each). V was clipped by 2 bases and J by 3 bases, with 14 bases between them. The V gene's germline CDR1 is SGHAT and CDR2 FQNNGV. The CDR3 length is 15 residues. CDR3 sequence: CASSLTGTEFYEQYF. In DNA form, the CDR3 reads TGTGCCAGCAGCTTAACCGGGACGGAGTTCTACGAGCAGTACTTC.

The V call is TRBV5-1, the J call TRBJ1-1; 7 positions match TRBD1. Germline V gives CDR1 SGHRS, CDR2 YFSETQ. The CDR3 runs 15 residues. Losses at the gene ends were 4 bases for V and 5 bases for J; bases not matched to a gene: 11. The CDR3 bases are TGCGCCAGCAGCGAATGGACAGGCCAAATGACTGAAGCTTTCTTT. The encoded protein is CASSEWTGQMTEAFF.

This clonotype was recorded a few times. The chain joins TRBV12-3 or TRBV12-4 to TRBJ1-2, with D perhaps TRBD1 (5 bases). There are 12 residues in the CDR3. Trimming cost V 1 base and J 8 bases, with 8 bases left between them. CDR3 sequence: CASSLGGAGYTF. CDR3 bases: TGTGCCAGCAGTTTAGGCGGGGCGGGCTACACCTTC.

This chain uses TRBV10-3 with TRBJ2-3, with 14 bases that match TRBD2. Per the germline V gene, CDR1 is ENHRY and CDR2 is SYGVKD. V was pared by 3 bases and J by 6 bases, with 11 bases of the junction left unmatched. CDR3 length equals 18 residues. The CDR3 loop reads CAISDPEGLAGVGDTQYF. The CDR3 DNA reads TGTGCCATCAGTGACCCTGAGGGACTAGCGGGAGTTGGTGATACGCAGTATTTT.

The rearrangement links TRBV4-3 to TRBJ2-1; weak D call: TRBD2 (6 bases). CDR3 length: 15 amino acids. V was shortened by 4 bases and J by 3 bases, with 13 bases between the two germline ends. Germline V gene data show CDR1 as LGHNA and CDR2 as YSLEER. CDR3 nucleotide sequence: TGCGCCAGCAGCCGCCAGGGACTGAACTACAATGAGCAGTTCTTC. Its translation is CASSRQGLNYNEQFF.

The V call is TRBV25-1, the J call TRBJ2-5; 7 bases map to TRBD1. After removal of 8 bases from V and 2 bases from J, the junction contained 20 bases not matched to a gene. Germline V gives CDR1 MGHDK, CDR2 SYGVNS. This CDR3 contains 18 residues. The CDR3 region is CASSGMRTGQGVQETQYF. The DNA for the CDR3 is TGTGCCAGCTCAGGGATGAGGACAGGTCAAGGGGTACAAGAGACCCAGTACTTC.

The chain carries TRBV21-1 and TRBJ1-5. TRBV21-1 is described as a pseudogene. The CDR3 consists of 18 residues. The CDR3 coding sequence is TGTGCCAGCAGTCCCCTAGGGGACGGATCAATTAGCAATCAGCCCCAGCATTTT. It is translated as CASSPLGDGSISNQPQHF.

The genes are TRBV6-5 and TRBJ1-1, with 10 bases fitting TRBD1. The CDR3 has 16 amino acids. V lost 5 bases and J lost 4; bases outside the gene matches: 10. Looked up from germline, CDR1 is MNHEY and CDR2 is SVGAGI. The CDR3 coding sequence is TGTGCCAGCAGTAAACGACAGGGGGCTACGGCCACTGAAGCTTTCTTT. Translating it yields CASSKRQGATATEAFF.

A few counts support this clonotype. CDR3 DNA sequence: TGTGCCAGCAGTTATACAGATGCCAAAAACATTCAGTACTTC. Translated: CASSYTDAKNIQYF. V usage is TRBV7-2 and J usage is TRBJ2-4; no firm D call. Germline V gene data show CDR1 as SGHTA and CDR2 as FQGNSA. CDR3 length: 14 amino acids. The germline V and J ends were trimmed by 6 bases and 1 base, with 10 bases remaining between them.

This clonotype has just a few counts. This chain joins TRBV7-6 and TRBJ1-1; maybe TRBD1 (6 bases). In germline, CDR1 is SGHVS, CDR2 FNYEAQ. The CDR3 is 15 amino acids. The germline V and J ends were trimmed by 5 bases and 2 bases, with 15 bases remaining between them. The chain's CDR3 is CASSAQGQINTEAFF. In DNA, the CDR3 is TGTGCCAGCAGCGCTCAGGGGCAAATAAACACTGAAGCTTTCTTT.

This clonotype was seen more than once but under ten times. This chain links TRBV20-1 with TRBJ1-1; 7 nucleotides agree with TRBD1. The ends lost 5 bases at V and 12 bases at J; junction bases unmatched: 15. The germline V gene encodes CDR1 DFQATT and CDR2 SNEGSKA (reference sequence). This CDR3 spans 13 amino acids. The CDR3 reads CSAPNTWGTATFF. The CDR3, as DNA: TGCAGTGCTCCCAATACTTGGGGGACAGCAACTTTCTTT.

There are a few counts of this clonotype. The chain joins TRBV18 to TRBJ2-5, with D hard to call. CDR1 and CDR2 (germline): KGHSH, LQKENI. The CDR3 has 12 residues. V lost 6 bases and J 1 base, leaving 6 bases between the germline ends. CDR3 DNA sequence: TGTGCCAGCTCCTCCGCCCAAGAGACCCAGTACTTC. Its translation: CASSSAQETQYF.

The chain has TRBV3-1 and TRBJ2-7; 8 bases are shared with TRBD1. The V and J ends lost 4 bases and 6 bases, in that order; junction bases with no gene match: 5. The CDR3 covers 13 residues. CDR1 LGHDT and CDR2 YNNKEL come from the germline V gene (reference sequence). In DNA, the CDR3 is TGTGCCAGCAGCCCTTACAGGGGGAGCGAGCAGTACTTC. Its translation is CASSPYRGSEQYF.

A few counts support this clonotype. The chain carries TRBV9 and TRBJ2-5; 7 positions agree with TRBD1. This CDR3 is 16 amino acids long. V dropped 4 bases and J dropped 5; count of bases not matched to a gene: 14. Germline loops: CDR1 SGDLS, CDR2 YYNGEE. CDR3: CASSRGQTGRRETQYF. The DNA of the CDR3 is TGTGCCAGCAGCCGAGGCCAGACAGGGCGGCGGGAGACCCAGTACTTC. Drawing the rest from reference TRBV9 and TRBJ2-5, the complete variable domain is DSGVTQTPKHLITATGQRVTLRCSPRSGDLSVYWYQQSLDQGLQFLIQYYNGEERAKGNILERFSAQQFPDLHSELNLSSLELGDSALYFCASSRGQTGRRETQYFGPGTRLLVL.

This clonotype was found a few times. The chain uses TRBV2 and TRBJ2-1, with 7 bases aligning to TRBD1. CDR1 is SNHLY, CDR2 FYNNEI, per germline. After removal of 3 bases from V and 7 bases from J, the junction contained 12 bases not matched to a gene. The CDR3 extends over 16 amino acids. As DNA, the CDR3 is TGTGCCAGCAGTGAGCAGGGGGACAGTGTAGGAAATGAGCAGTTCTTC. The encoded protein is CASSEQGDSVGNEQFF.

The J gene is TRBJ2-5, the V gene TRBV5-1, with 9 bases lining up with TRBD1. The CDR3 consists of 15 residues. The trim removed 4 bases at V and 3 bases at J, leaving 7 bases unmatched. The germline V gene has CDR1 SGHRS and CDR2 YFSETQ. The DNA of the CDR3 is TGCGCCAGCAGCGGATGGGGACAGGGAGAAGAGACCCAGTACTTC. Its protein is CASSGWGQGEETQYF. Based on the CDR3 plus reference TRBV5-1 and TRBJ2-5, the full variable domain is KAGVTQTPRYLIKTRGQQVTLSCSPISGHRSVSWYQQTPGQGLQFLFEYFSETQRNKGNFPGRFSGRQFSNSRSEMNVSTLELGDSALYLCASSGWGQGEETQYFGPGTRLLVL.